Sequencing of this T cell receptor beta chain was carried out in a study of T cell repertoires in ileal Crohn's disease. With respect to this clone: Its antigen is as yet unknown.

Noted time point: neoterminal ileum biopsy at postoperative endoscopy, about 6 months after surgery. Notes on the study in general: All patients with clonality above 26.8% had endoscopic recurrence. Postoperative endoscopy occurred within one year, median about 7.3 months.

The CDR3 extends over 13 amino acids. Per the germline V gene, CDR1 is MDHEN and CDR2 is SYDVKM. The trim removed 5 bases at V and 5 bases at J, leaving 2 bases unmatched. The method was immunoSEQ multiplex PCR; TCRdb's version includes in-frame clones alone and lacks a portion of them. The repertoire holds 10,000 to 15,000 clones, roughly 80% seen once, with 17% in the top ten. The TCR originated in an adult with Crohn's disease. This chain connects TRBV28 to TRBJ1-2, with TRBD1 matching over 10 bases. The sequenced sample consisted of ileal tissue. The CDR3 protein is CASSRQGAYGYTF. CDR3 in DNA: TGTGCCAGCAGTCGACAGGGGGCTTATGGCTACACCTTC.